This T cell receptor (beta chain) was observed in a study of regulatory T cells in long-lasting Graves disease. Study at large: In persistent Graves' disease, antithyroid drugs had been taken for over 5 years and TSH receptor antibodies stayed positive. Regarding the study as a whole: Newly diagnosed patients shared 850 to 1,000 public clonotypes; persistent patients shared approximately 2,700. Persistent disease preferred TRBV28, TRBJ1-2 and TRBJ2-5; new disease, TRBV20-1 and TRBJ2-1.

iRepertoire HTBI primers and Arm-PCR of CDR3 regions built TCR beta libraries. TCRdb reprocessed the multiplex PCR reads with MiXCR, giving one entry per CDR3 protein. The sample lists roughly 700,000 distinct CDR3 sequences, 25% to 35% occurring once. Described time point: persistent/refractory GD, antithyroid drugs over 5 years with positive TRAb. PBMC RNA was the source of the TCR library. Notes on this clonotype: The target antigen is unknown.

The CDR3 runs 18 residues. V was clipped by 3 bases and J by 2 bases, with 20 bases between them. Germline V gene lookup returns CDR1 MGHDK and CDR2 SYGVNS. This chain joins TRBV25-1 and TRBJ1-5; no clear D gene. The sequenced sample was peripheral blood mononuclear cells (PBMCs), obtained when the disease was refractory, from a patient treated with antithyroid drugs. This receptor was identified in a female donor with Graves disease. CDR3 in DNA: TGTGCCAGCAGTGACTTTCTCGAGGGCCCCAGGTGCAATCAGCCCCAGCATTTT. This sequence encodes CASSDFLEGPRCNQPQHF.